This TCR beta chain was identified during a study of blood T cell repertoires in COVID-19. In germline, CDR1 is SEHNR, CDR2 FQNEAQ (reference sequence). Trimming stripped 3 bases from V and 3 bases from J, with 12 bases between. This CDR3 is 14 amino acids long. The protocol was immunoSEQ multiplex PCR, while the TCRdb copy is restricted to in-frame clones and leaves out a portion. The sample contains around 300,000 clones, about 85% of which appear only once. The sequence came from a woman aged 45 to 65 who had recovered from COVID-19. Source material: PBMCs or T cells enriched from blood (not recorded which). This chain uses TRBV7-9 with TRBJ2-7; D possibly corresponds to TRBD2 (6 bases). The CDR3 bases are TGTGCCAGCAGCTTCGGGAGACGCGACTACGAGCAGTACTTC. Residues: CASSFGRRDYEQYF.